The 10 T cell receptor beta chains reported below all come from one sample, sequenced in a study of cytomegalovirus exposure and HLA in healthy donors. 60 Vbeta and 13 Jbeta primers were used in PCR. Assay: immunoSEQ multiplex PCR; the TCRdb copy retains only in-frame clones and omits some. The repertoire includes approximately 160,000 clones, approximately 84% of them detected once, and 0.38% sits in the top ten. The sequencing sample was made of PBMCs. The receptors were gathered from a boy between 2 and 10 years old in good health and CMV-seronegative.

This clone was detected only once. The CDR3 protein is CASSTVTGGPNEQYF. As DNA, the CDR3 is TGCGCCAGCAGCACAGTGACAGGGGGCCCGAACGAGCAGTACTTC. The chain recombines TRBV5-1 with TRBJ2-7, with 10 bases lining up with TRBD1. CDR1 is SGHRS, CDR2 YFSETQ, per germline. The trim removed 4 bases at V and 5 bases at J, leaving 9 bases unmatched. This CDR3 is 15 amino acids long. The full variable domain, with the rest looked up from reference TRBV5-1 and TRBJ2-7, is KAGVTQTPRYLIKTRGQQVTLSCSPISGHRSVSWYQQTPGQGLQFLFEYFSETQRNKGNFPGRFSGRQFSNSRSEMNVSTLELGDSALYLCASSTVTGGPNEQYFGPGTRLTVT.

This clone was picked up a small number of times. The CDR3 sequence is CASNWGGGRNTGELFF. The CDR3 coding sequence is TGTGCCAGCAATTGGGGCGGGGGAAGGAACACCGGGGAGCTGTTTTTT. The chain combines TRBV2 with TRBJ2-2; 7 nucleotides agree with TRBD2. The CDR3 loop spans 16 amino acids. With V trimmed by 7 bases and J by 1 base, 9 bases remained unmatched. Germline values: CDR1 SNHLY, CDR2 FYNNEI.

The chain links TRBV5-1 to TRBJ1-2; TRBD1 matches 7 bases. Germline assignment: CDR1 SGHRS and CDR2 YFSETQ. The CDR3 is 15 amino acids. V shed 5 bases, J shed 1 base, and the junction held 8 bases outside the gene matches. CDR3 nucleotides: TGCGCCAGCAGACCCGGGACAGAAAGTAACTATGGCTACACCTTC. It translates to CASRPGTESNYGYTF.

In this sample, this clone turned up a few times. J is TRBJ1-1 and V is TRBV27; D unresolved. Germline V gene data show CDR1 as MNHEY and CDR2 as SMNVEV (reference sequence). V was trimmed by 2 bases and J by 1 base, leaving 14 bases between them. This CDR3 comprises 16 residues. The CDR3 DNA reads TGTGCCAGCAGTTTAGGGTACAGCTCGGAGAACACTGAAGCTTTCTTT. Translating gives CASSLGYSSENTEAFF.

The chain combines TRBV7-9 with TRBJ1-3, with D unclear. V dropped 5 bases and J dropped 0 bases, with 20 bases sitting between them. In germline, CDR1 is SEHNR, CDR2 FQNEAQ (reference sequence). The CDR3 totals 18 residues. The CDR3 sequence is CASSHRRVVGDSGNTIYF. Written as DNA, the CDR3 is TGTGCCAGCAGCCACCGACGTGTTGTAGGAGACTCTGGAAACACCATATATTTT.

This clone turned up a few times. The chain couples TRBV6-7 to TRBJ1-1; the D is unclear. TRBV6-7 is assigned to the ORF class and has an uncertain function. The V end was cut by 6 bases, the J end by 1 base, with 15 bases between. The CDR3 length is 15 residues. The CDR3 sequence is CASSSGVRGNTEAFF. The CDR3 bases are TGTGCCAGCAGCTCCGGGGTTAGAGGGAACACTGAAGCTTTCTTT.

This clone was seen more than once but under ten times. V and J are TRBV30 and TRBJ2-5; weak D call: TRBD2 (5 bases). CDR1 is GTSNPN, CDR2 SVGIG, per germline (reference sequence). CDR3 length: 15 residues. V lost 7 bases and J lost 5, with 23 bases in between. In DNA form, the CDR3 reads TGTGCCTATCTCCCCCCGGGATACCGTCGGGAGACCCAGTACTTC. It encodes CAYLPPGYRRETQYF.

The gene calls are TRBV2 and TRBJ2-7, with 7 bases identical to TRBD2. The CDR3 contains 15 residues. V lost 3 bases and J lost 0; bases outside the gene matches: 5. Looked up from germline, CDR1 is SNHLY and CDR2 is FYNNEI. The CDR3: CASSDGSGISYEQYF. CDR3 DNA: TGTGCCAGCAGTGACGGGAGCGGGATCTCCTACGAGCAGTACTTC.

The CDR3 nucleotides are TGTGCCAGCAGTTTCGGGGGCCCGGGAGGGAGCACAGATACGCAGTATTTT. It is translated as CASSFGGPGGSTDTQYF. The chain combines TRBV27 with TRBJ2-3; TRBD2 agrees at 8 bases. Germline V gene lookup returns CDR1 MNHEY and CDR2 SMNVEV (reference sequence). The CDR3 runs 17 residues. V lost 3 bases, J lost 0 bases, and 8 bases stayed unmatched.

The chain recombines TRBV27 with TRBJ2-1; 13 bases match TRBD2. V trimming: 5 bases; J trimming: 8 bases; junction bases outside the gene matches: 6. Germline CDR1 is MNHEY and CDR2 is SMNVEV (reference sequence). This CDR3 spans 15 amino acids. Written as DNA, the CDR3 is TGTGCCAGCAGTGCCGGGACTAGCGGGAAGGATGAGCAGTTCTTC. This encodes CASSAGTSGKDEQFF.